The T cell receptor (beta chain) described here comes from a study of vaccination effects on CD4 cells after COVID-19 (dated by TCRdb to the early 2020s). With regard to the full study: Two doses of either the BNT162b2 or the mRNA-1273 mRNA SARS-CoV-2 vaccine were administered to participants. Cultures from other donors in the study were sequenced with the Oncomine TCR Beta short-read assay on an Illumina iSeq 100. In both COVID-19 convalescent patients and infection-naive vaccine recipients, the study compared SARS-CoV-2 spike-specific CD4+ TCR repertoires from before mRNA vaccination with those from after it. Altogether, some ten COVID-19 convalescent patients and a handful of SARS-CoV-2-naive healthy vaccine recipients made up the full study. What the study reported, not specific to this receptor: Among healthy vaccine recipients, nearly all vaccine-induced clones were SARS-CoV-2 mono-reactive, and only 1 of 255 was cross-reactive with common cold coronaviruses. Limitations of the study were the small number of convalescent patients and the absence of early post-infection timepoints. At late post-vaccination timepoints, both infection-induced and vaccine-induced clones showed marked clonal contraction, consistent with waning T cell responses.

Cut back by 3 bases and 7 bases, the V and J ends lie 10 bases apart. CDR1 and CDR2 are read off the germline V gene as KGHSH and LQKENI. Measured from the cysteine to the phenylalanine, the CDR3 is 14 residues long. The read is trimmed to its CDR3 DNA, 42 bases read in frame from base 1. Library preparation was by the immunoSEQ multiplex PCR assay. TCR beta CDR3 sequencing was performed on DNA from the cultured, isolated CD4+ T cells. As for the original processing: Non-productive TCR sequences were removed, reads were trimmed to the CDR3 region, and CDR3s of at least 7 amino acids were retained. Antigen-specific clonotypes were identified with the MANAFEST web app by comparing expansion in peptide wells against reference cultures. For clones to be considered positive, expansion at FDR<0.05 versus reference and all other wells, an odds ratio above 5, and a frequency above 0.1% in two replicate wells were required. Clonotypes significantly expanded in SARS-CoV-2 spike wells and in at least one common cold coronavirus spike condition were defined as cross-reactive. CDR3 similarity was assessed by Levenshtein distance with the stringdist R package, and unrooted trees were built with ape in R 3.6.1. TCRdb provides this immuneACCESS table in a form limited to in-frame rearrangements. Some clones are lacking; in checked studies, under half of them reflect an unresolved V gene, and why the rest are absent is not known. V, J and clone size reflect that table, while D and trimming were determined from the DNA. The sample table holds 55,000 to 65,000 clones, of which roughly 81% were seen once. In total, the top ten clones hold more than 2% of the sample.

Comment on this clone: The clone's antigen remains unknown. No per-base quality is available; no much larger clone lies one base away.

The ViraFEST assay stimulated PBMC with viral peptide pools and then used TCR sequencing to identify antigen-specific CD4+ T cell clonotypes by expansion. After around eleven days of culture, CD4+ T cells were isolated with the EasySep CD4+ T cell isolation kit. The absence of prior SARS-CoV-2 infection in healthy vaccine recipients was confirmed by negative nucleocapsid antibodies before and after vaccination. About 1.8 million PBMC per well were cultured with roughly 10 ug/ml peptides in IMDM containing roughly 5% human AB serum, approximately 9.1 IU/ml IL-2 and gentamicin. On days 3 and 7, half of the culture medium was replaced with fresh IL-2-containing medium. Each peptide stimulation condition was cultured in triplicate wells unless otherwise noted. Using Ficoll-Paque Plus gradient centrifugation, PBMC were separated from whole blood and then either used fresh or cryopreserved at -140C. The spike proteins of SARS-CoV-2 and of the common cold coronaviruses HCoV-NL63, HCoV-OC43 and HCoV-229E were spanned by overlapping peptide pools. Genomic DNA was extracted from cultured CD4+ T cells with the QIAamp micro DNA kit.

The chain joins TRBV18 to TRBJ1-6; too little of a D gene remains to name it. The clonotype was recovered from a human donor who received a COVID-19 vaccine. Specimen: CD4+ T cells from PBMCs cultured with HCoV-229E spike peptides, collected before COVID-19 vaccination. Read against the paper, the sample's cell subset or site label means: HCoV-229E spike overlapping peptide pool stimulation. In nucleotide form, the sequence is TGTGCCAGCTCACCTCAGGCGCCCAATTCACCCCTCCACTTT. Translation gives CASSPQAPNSPLHF. The full variable domain, completed from the reference TRBV18 and TRBJ1-6 proteins outside the CDR3, reads NAGVMQNPRHLVRRRGQEARLRCSPMKGHSHVYWYRQLPEEGLKFMVYLQKENIIDESGMPKERFSAEFPKEGPSILRIQQVVRGDSAAYFCASSPQAPNSPLHFGNGTRLTVT.